A single sample is the source of the 29 T cell receptor beta chains below, sequenced in a study of spatial heterogeneity in lung cancer. TCRdb reprocessed the 5' RACE reads with MiXCR, giving one entry per CDR3 protein. The profile shows some 7,000 distinct CDR3 sequences, 6% to 7% of them singletons. This sample's time point: sample taken at primary tumor resection. The sample here was PBMCs, taken at surgery. The receptors stem from a male donor with early-stage non-small cell lung cancer.

This clonotype was detected a few times. The CDR3 region is CASSPYTGSRTDTQYF. The DNA of the CDR3 is TGTGCCAGCAGCCCCTATACAGGGTCGAGGACAGATACGCAGTATTTT. The chain couples TRBV7-7 to TRBJ2-3; D perhaps matches TRBD1 (6 bases). CDR1 is SSHAT and CDR2 is FNYEAQ in the germline V gene (reference sequence). CDR3 length equals 16 residues. Trimming took off 5 bases at V and 3 bases at J, with 18 bases between the two ends.

This clonotype was recorded at least ten times. The CDR3 loop is CASSYALHRISNYGYTF. The DNA for the CDR3 is TGTGCCAGCAGTTACGCCCTTCACAGGATCTCTAACTATGGCTACACCTTC. This rearrangement joins TRBV6-2 or TRBV6-3 to TRBJ1-2; D perhaps matches TRBD1 (5 bases). The CDR3 runs 17 residues. Per the germline V gene, CDR1 is MNHEY and CDR2 is SVGEGT. Deletions cut 2 bases from V and 0 bases from J, with 16 bases between.

This clonotype was found many times. This chain links TRBV11-2 with TRBJ2-5; D might be TRBD1 or TRBD2, each matching 6 bases. V gave up 3 bases and J gave up 0 bases, with 8 bases separating them. From germline, CDR1 is SGHAT and CDR2 FQNNGV. The CDR3 is made up of 14 amino acids. The CDR3 nucleotides read TGTGCCAGCAGCTTCGGGGGCCACCAAGAGACCCAGTACTTC. Its protein product is CASSFGGHQETQYF. Using reference TRBV11-2 and TRBJ2-5 for the parts outside the CDR3, the full variable domain is EAGVAQSPRYKIIEKRQSVAFWCNPISGHATLYWYQQILGQGPKLLIQFQNNGVVDDSQLPKDRFSAERLKGVDSTLKIQPAKLEDSAVYLCASSFGGHQETQYFGPGTRLLVL.

In its sample, this clonotype was seen many times. This chain connects TRBV7-2 to TRBJ1-2; no reliable D call. Germline V CDR1 and CDR2: SGHTA, FQGNSA. This CDR3 is 15 amino acids long. V was trimmed by 5 bases and J by 5 bases, leaving 18 bases between them. CDR3 sequence: CASSPNQWEWYGYTF. The CDR3 nucleotides read TGTGCCAGCAGCCCTAATCAGTGGGAATGGTATGGCTACACCTTC.

The rearrangement uses TRBV10-3 and TRBJ2-2, with D maybe TRBD1 (6 bases). With 7 bases removed from V and 4 bases from J, the gap between germline ends came to 19 bases. The CDR3 length is 16 residues. The V gene's germline CDR1 is ENHRY and CDR2 SYGVKD. CDR3 residues: CAITRTVPEGTGELFF. CDR3 nucleotide sequence: TGTGCCATCACCAGGACAGTCCCCGAGGGCACCGGGGAGCTGTTTTTT.

This clonotype was counted at least ten times. V gene TRBV2 combines with J gene TRBJ1-5; possible D gene TRBD1, 6 bases. Per the germline V gene, CDR1 is SNHLY and CDR2 is FYNNEI. V was shortened by 10 bases and J by 6 bases, with 19 bases between the two germline ends. CDR3 length equals 14 residues. The CDR3 is CATRLEQGSQPQHF. CDR3 in DNA: TGTGCCACCAGGTTGGAACAGGGTAGTCAGCCCCAGCATTTT.

The table lists this clonotype with many counts. The rearrangement joins TRBV30 to TRBJ1-6; TRBD1 might be the D (5 bases). V was clipped by 5 bases and J by 7 bases, with 12 bases between them. CDR1 and CDR2 from the germline V gene are GTSNPN and SVGIG (reference sequence). The CDR3 is 13 amino acids. In nucleotides, the CDR3 is TGTGCCTGGGCGGCAGGGAGGAATTCACCCCTCCACTTT. Translating gives CAWAAGRNSPLHF.

V and J are TRBV5-6 and TRBJ2-5; a possible D gene is TRBD2 (6 bases). V was pared by 0 bases and J by 5 bases, with 20 bases between. This CDR3 has 17 amino acids. Germline V lookup: CDR1 SGHDT, CDR2 YYEEEE. CDR3 nucleotides: TGTGCCAGCAGCTTGGATGCTAGCGACCCCTCCGGGGAGACCCAGTACTTC. It encodes CASSLDASDPSGETQYF.

This clonotype occurred many times. The rearrangement links TRBV12-3 or TRBV12-4 to TRBJ1-2; weak D call: TRBD1 (5 bases). Trimming shortened V by 6 bases and J by 6 bases, and 17 bases separated the two germline ends. The CDR3 contains 14 residues. As DNA, the CDR3 is TGTGCCAGCAGCTACACAGGAGGATTGGATGGCTACACCTTC. The encoded protein is CASSYTGGLDGYTF.

This clonotype was recorded many times. The J gene is TRBJ2-4, the V gene TRBV20-1; possibly TRBD1 for D (5 bases). From germline, CDR1 is DFQATT and CDR2 SNEGSKA (reference sequence). This CDR3 has 14 amino acids. V lost 2 bases to trimming and J lost 2 bases, with 10 bases between them. The DNA of the CDR3 is TGCAGTGCTAGAATCACAGGATCCAAAAACATTCAGTACTTC. Translating it yields CSARITGSKNIQYF.

Many counts were recorded for this clonotype. The chain links TRBV3-1 to TRBJ1-6, with D unclear. This CDR3 comprises 14 residues. Trimming removed 2 bases from V and 5 bases from J, with 7 bases in between. Germline V gives CDR1 LGHDT, CDR2 YNNKEL (reference sequence). CDR3 sequence: CASSQNSHNSPLHF. The CDR3 DNA sequence: TGTGCCAGCAGCCAAAACAGTCATAATTCACCCCTCCACTTT.

Many counts were recorded for this clonotype. The chain employs TRBV2 and TRBJ2-7; 11 bases are shared with TRBD2. The V gene's germline CDR1 is SNHLY and CDR2 FYNNEI. This CDR3 contains 14 residues. J lost 6 bases, V lost 9 bases, and 10 bases had no gene match. The CDR3 bases are TGTGCCAGTCCATCGACTAGCGGGGTAGGCGAGCAGTACGTC. It encodes CASPSTSGVGEQYV.

This clonotype was observed many times. This chain uses TRBV19 with TRBJ1-5; possibly TRBD1 for D (6 bases). Trimming removed 9 bases from V and 0 bases from J, with 12 bases in between. The germline V gene encodes CDR1 LNHDA and CDR2 SQIVND (reference sequence). CDR3 length equals 14 residues. CDR3 coding DNA: TGTGCCAGCCGGGGGCCATATAGCAATCAGCCCCAGCATTTT. Translating it yields CASRGPYSNQPQHF.

This clonotype was detected many times. This chain joins TRBV18 and TRBJ1-5; 10 nucleotides match TRBD1. Germline CDR1 is KGHSH and CDR2 is LQKENI. The V and J ends lost 3 bases and 12 bases, in that order; junction bases with no gene match: 2. The length of the CDR3 is 12 residues. CDR3 amino acids: CASSPGTGDQHF. DNA for the CDR3: TGTGCCAGCTCACCGGGGACAGGGGACCAGCATTTT.

There are many counts of this clonotype. The chain uses TRBV5-4 and TRBJ1-1, with 9 positions matching TRBD1. V was clipped by 5 bases and J by 6 bases; unmatched bases: 8. In germline, CDR1 is SGHNT, CDR2 YYREEE (reference sequence). This CDR3 has 14 residues. The CDR3 DNA sequence: TGTGCCAGCAGGACACAGGGGGCGGGCTCTGAAGCTTTCTTT. This gives the protein CASRTQGAGSEAFF.

This clonotype was seen at least ten times. This chain uses TRBV12-3 or TRBV12-4 with TRBJ2-1; tentatively, D is TRBD2 (6 bases). Trimming took off 6 bases at V and 4 bases at J, with 16 bases between the two ends. The CDR3 has 15 residues. As DNA, the CDR3 is TGTGCCAGCAGACCCGGGGTAGCGGATTACAATGAGCAGTTCTTC. Translating it yields CASRPGVADYNEQFF.

In its sample, this clonotype was seen many times. V and J are TRBV7-2 and TRBJ2-1; tentatively, D is TRBD1 (6 bases). This CDR3 is 13 amino acids long. Germline CDR1 is SGHTA and CDR2 is FQGNSA. V lost 0 bases to trimming and J lost 9 bases, with 9 bases between them. The chain's CDR3 is CASSLAGAREQFF. CDR3 bases: TGTGCCAGCAGCTTAGCGGGGGCCCGTGAGCAGTTCTTC.

This clonotype occurred many times. The chain recombines TRBV20-1 with TRBJ2-5; TRBD2 agrees at 15 bases. Germline loops: CDR1 DFQATT, CDR2 SNEGSKA (reference sequence). With 6 bases clipped from V and 5 bases from J, the junction kept 4 bases outside the gene matches. The length of the CDR3 is 14 residues. The CDR3 sequence: CSAGTSGGFETQYF. The CDR3, as DNA: TGCAGTGCCGGGACTAGCGGGGGGTTCGAGACCCAGTACTTC.

This chain connects TRBV6-1 to TRBJ2-3, with TRBD2 identical over 10 bases. V was pared by 2 bases and J by 1 base, with 3 bases of the junction left unmatched. From germline, CDR1 is MNHNS and CDR2 SASEGT. CDR3 length: 16 amino acids. The chain's CDR3 is CASSESLAGGTDTQYF. The CDR3 nucleotides read TGTGCCAGCAGTGAATCCCTAGCGGGGGGCACAGATACGCAGTATTTT.

This clonotype was seen at least ten times. This rearrangement joins TRBV20-1 to TRBJ2-3, with 8 bases fitting TRBD2. The CDR3 consists of 14 residues. Germline CDR1 DFQATT, CDR2 SNEGSKA (reference sequence). V lost 5 bases and J lost 3; bases outside the gene matches: 7. The CDR3 protein is CSAYGGAGTDTQYF. The CDR3 DNA follows: TGCAGTGCTTACGGGGGGGCCGGAACAGATACGCAGTATTTT.

This clonotype occurred many times. The J gene is TRBJ2-3, the V gene TRBV5-1; no definite D call. Trimming pared 0 bases from V and 4 bases from J, leaving 12 bases between. Germline V lookup: CDR1 SGHRS, CDR2 YFSETQ. The CDR3 covers 15 residues. The CDR3 nucleotides are TGCGCCAGCAGCTTGGATGTCGTAGCCGCAGATACGCAGTATTTT. It specifies CASSLDVVAADTQYF.

Many counts were recorded for this clonotype. J is TRBJ2-3 and V is TRBV28; TRBD1 or TRBD2 may be the D gene (6 bases each). The V gene lost 6 bases and the J gene lost 1 base, with 23 bases spanning the gap. Per germline, CDR1 MDHEN and CDR2 SYDVKM. This CDR3 is 18 amino acids long. The CDR3 is CASRPPGVGGPRTDTQYF. The CDR3 DNA follows: TGTGCCAGCAGGCCCCCCGGTGTGGGGGGCCCCCGCACAGATACGCAGTATTTT.

This clonotype was picked up a small number of times. One junction end disagrees with the germline gene, perhaps due to a read error. This rearrangement joins TRBV7-7 to TRBJ2-5; D may be TRBD1 or TRBD2 (5 bases each). From germline, CDR1 is SSHAT and CDR2 FNYEAQ (reference sequence). The CDR3 has 14 amino acids. CDR3 nucleotide sequence: TGTGCTAGCAGCCCCCTGGGGGTCGGAGAGACCCAGTACTTC. Its translation: CASSPLGVGETQYF.

This clonotype was counted at least ten times. The rearrangement links TRBV10-3 to TRBJ1-1; no firm D call. The V end lost 3 bases, the J end lost 7 bases, and 15 bases lay between the germline ends. The germline gives CDR1 ENHRY, CDR2 SYGVKD. This CDR3 is built from 14 residues. The DNA of the CDR3 is TGTGCCATCAGTGACCCCGTGCAGAGAAGTGAAGCTTTCTTT. As protein: CAISDPVQRSEAFF.

There are many counts of this clonotype. The J gene is TRBJ1-1, the V gene TRBV29-1, with D possibly being TRBD1 (5 bases). Trimming removed 3 bases at V and 2 bases at J, with 13 bases between. Germline CDR1 and CDR2: SQVTM and ANQGSEA. This CDR3 spans 14 amino acids. CDR3 region: CSVEVGTLNTEAFF. In DNA form, the CDR3 reads TGCAGCGTTGAGGTGGGGACCTTAAACACTGAAGCTTTCTTT.

This clonotype was counted at least ten times. This chain connects TRBV5-1 to TRBJ2-7; 10 bases map to TRBD1. CDR1 is SGHRS, CDR2 YFSETQ, per germline. This CDR3 comprises 15 residues. Unmatched junction bases numbered 10, after V lost 4 bases and J lost 6 bases. The CDR3 loop reads CASSTRQGAFGEQYF. In DNA form, the CDR3 reads TGCGCCAGCAGCACGAGACAGGGGGCCTTTGGCGAGCAGTACTTC.

This clonotype was recorded many times. V is TRBV5-6 and J is TRBJ2-5; 8 bases agree with TRBD1. The germline CDR1 and CDR2 sequences are SGHDT and YYEEEE. With V trimmed by 2 bases and J by 4 bases, 7 bases remained unmatched. The CDR3 extends over 15 amino acids. CDR3 in DNA: TGTGCCAGCAGCTTCCCAGGGGGCGGAGGAGAGACCCAGTACTTC. This codes for CASSFPGGGGETQYF.

In its sample, this clonotype was seen many times. V usage is TRBV5-1 and J usage is TRBJ1-4; TRBD1 might be the D (6 bases). V was shortened by 7 bases and J by 0 bases, with 16 bases between the two germline ends. CDR1 and CDR2 (germline): SGHRS, YFSETQ. The CDR3 is made up of 16 amino acids. The CDR3 loop reads CASRPGTLATNEKLFF. The CDR3 DNA sequence: TGCGCCAGCCGCCCCGGGACACTCGCAACTAATGAAAAACTGTTTTTT.

This clonotype was counted at least ten times. DNA for the CDR3: TGTGCCAGCAGCCAAGGACAAGAGACCCAGTACTTC. Its protein product is CASSQGQETQYF. V gene TRBV3-1 combines with J gene TRBJ2-5; D remains unclear. V was pared by 1 base and J by 2 bases, with 2 bases between. This CDR3 contains 12 residues. Germline values: CDR1 LGHDT, CDR2 YNNKEL (reference sequence).